Shown below are 4 T cell receptor beta chains from a single sample sequenced in a study of early T cells in non-severe SARS-CoV-2 infection. TCRdb processed the 5' RACE reads anew with MiXCR; each CDR3 protein has one entry. The sample holds tens of thousands of distinct CDR3 sequences, 9% to 15% seen once. Sequenced: whole blood. The source is an adult who was a healthcare worker with PCR-confirmed SARS-CoV-2 infection or an uninfected control (not recorded which).

This chain links TRBV6-1 with TRBJ2-5, with TRBD2 identical over 11 bases. Losses at the gene ends were 4 bases for V and 4 bases for J; bases not matched to a gene: 5. Germline CDR1 MNHNS, CDR2 SASEGT. The CDR3 covers 15 residues. CDR3 nucleotide sequence: TGTGCCAGCAGTGTTAGCGGGAGGGCCGGAGAGACCCAGTACTTC. As protein: CASSVSGRAGETQYF.

The chain uses TRBV7-9 and TRBJ2-5; perhaps D is TRBD1 or TRBD2 (5 bases each). The ends were cut back, 1 base at V and 0 bases at J, with 21 bases in the middle. From germline, CDR1 is SEHNR and CDR2 FQNEAQ (reference sequence). CDR3 length: 19 amino acids. CDR3 sequence reads: CASSLEGPRLPGHQETQYF. The CDR3 bases are TGTGCCAGCAGCTTAGAGGGGCCGCGCCTGCCGGGACACCAAGAGACCCAGTACTTC.

This clonotype was seen ten or more times. V and J are TRBV7-9 and TRBJ1-1; D ambiguous. The CDR3 sequence is 13 residues long. Per the germline V gene, CDR1 is SEHNR and CDR2 is FQNEAQ (reference sequence). V was pared by 3 bases and J by 3 bases, with 8 bases between. The CDR3 nucleotides are TGTGCCAGCAGCTTCGTCCGGCACACTGAAGCTTTCTTT. Residues: CASSFVRHTEAFF.

The V and J genes are TRBV4-2 and TRBJ2-2, with D perhaps given as TRBD1 or TRBD2 (5 bases each). This CDR3 has 12 amino acids. CDR1 and CDR2 from the germline V gene are LGHNA and YNFKEQ. V was clipped by 3 bases and J by 9 bases, with 8 bases between them. The CDR3: CASSQGVRELFF. The CDR3 coding sequence is TGTGCCAGCAGCCAGGGGGTCCGGGAGCTGTTTTTT.